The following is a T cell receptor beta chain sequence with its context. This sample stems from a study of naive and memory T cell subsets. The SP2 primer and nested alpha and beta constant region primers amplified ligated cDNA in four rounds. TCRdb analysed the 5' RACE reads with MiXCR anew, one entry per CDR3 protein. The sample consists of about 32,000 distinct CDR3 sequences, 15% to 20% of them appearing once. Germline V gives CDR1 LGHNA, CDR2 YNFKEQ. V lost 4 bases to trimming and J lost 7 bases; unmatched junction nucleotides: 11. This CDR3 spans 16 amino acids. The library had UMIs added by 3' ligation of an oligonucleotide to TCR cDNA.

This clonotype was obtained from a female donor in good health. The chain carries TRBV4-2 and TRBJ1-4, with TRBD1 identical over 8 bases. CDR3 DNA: TGTGCCAGCAGCCCCCGCTCAGGGACAGGCGGTGAAAAACTGTTTTTT. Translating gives CASSPRSGTGGEKLFF.